The 21 T cell receptor beta chains presented below share a single source sample, sequenced in a study of T cells in localized non-small cell lung cancer. Only in-frame clones appear in the TCRdb table, and some are missing; sequencing was by immunoSEQ multiplex PCR. Of tens of thousands of clones detected, around 84% appear once; the ten largest clones hold 8% to 10%. This sample comprised peripheral blood, obtained before any cancer treatment. These TCRs come from a female donor aged 60 or older with stage I lung adenocarcinoma.

This chain links TRBV30 with TRBJ2-5; no clear D gene. This CDR3 region has 15 residues. Deletions cut 2 bases from V and 0 bases from J, with 13 bases between. CDR1 GTSNPN and CDR2 SVGIG come from the germline V gene (reference sequence). CDR3 residues: CAWSSLAGDQETQYF. The CDR3, as DNA: TGTGCCTGGAGTTCGTTGGCAGGTGACCAAGAGACCCAGTACTTC. Full variable domain (missing parts from reference TRBV30 and TRBJ2-5): SQTIHQWPATLVQPVGSPLSLECTVEGTSNPNLYWYRQAAGRGLQLLFYSVGIGQISSEVPQNLSASRPQDRQFILSSKKLLLSDSGFYLCAWSSLAGDQETQYFGPGTRLLVL.

This chain joins TRBV5-4 and TRBJ2-3; D possibly corresponds to TRBD1 (5 bases). CDR3 length equals 15 residues. Germline V CDR1 and CDR2: SGHNT, YYREEE (reference sequence). Trimming removed 2 bases from V and 4 bases from J, with 14 bases in between. The CDR3 reads CASSFSTVASDTQYF. CDR3 DNA sequence: TGTGCCAGCAGCTTTTCGACAGTCGCTTCAGATACGCAGTATTTT.

The chain uses TRBV6-6 and TRBJ1-2, with TRBD1 matching 8 bases. Germline V lookup: CDR1 MNHNY, CDR2 SVGAGI (reference sequence). The length of the CDR3 is 15 residues. The trim removed 2 bases at V and 6 bases at J, leaving 8 bases unmatched. The CDR3 sequence: CASSYPRDRGNGYTF. CDR3 DNA: TGTGCCAGCAGTTACCCAAGAGACAGGGGAAATGGCTACACCTTC.

The chain uses TRBV6-5 and TRBJ2-7, with 7 bases fitting TRBD1. Germline CDR1 and CDR2: MNHEY and SVGAGI. The CDR3 length is 15 residues. Trimming took 7 bases from V and 5 from J; bases not matched to a gene: 14. As DNA, the CDR3 is TGTGCCAGCACCACCACAGGGGCCCCCTTTGACGAGCAGTACTTC. This translates into CASTTTGAPFDEQYF.

This clone was detected only once. The rearrangement uses TRBV4-1 and TRBJ2-7; D is perhaps TRBD1 (5 bases). V dropped 1 base and J dropped 0 bases, with 7 bases sitting between them. CDR1 and CDR2 (germline): MGHRA, YSYEKL. The CDR3 spans 14 residues. CDR3 DNA sequence: TGCGCCAGCAGCCAAGTGACAGTCTCCTACGAGCAGTACTTC. This codes for CASSQVTVSYEQYF.

The CDR3 coding sequence is TGCGCCAGCAGTGAGTCAGGACCGGATGAAAAACTGTTTTTT. This codes for CASSESGPDEKLFF. The chain has TRBV10-1 and TRBJ1-4; no clear D gene. The CDR3 runs to 14 residues. CDR1 is WNHNN and CDR2 is SYGVQD in the germline V gene (reference sequence). With 0 bases removed from V and 6 bases from J, the gap between germline ends came to 8 bases.

In its sample, this clone is medium-sized. This chain joins TRBV12-5 and TRBJ2-7, with D unclear. Germline lookup yields CDR1 LGHNT and CDR2 FRNRAP. Deletions cut 6 bases from V and 7 bases from J, with 10 bases between. This CDR3 has 11 amino acids. The CDR3: CASGRWSEQYF. The CDR3 nucleotides read TGTGCTAGTGGAAGGTGGAGTGAGCAGTACTTC.

The J gene is TRBJ2-3, the V gene TRBV4-1, with D possibly being TRBD2 (6 bases). The CDR3 loop spans 16 amino acids. V dropped 0 bases and J dropped 1 base, with 11 bases sitting between them. Germline V gene lookup returns CDR1 MGHRA and CDR2 YSYEKL. This chain's CDR3 is CASSQDWGLRTDTQYF. DNA of the CDR3: TGCGCCAGCAGCCAAGACTGGGGACTTCGCACAGATACGCAGTATTTT.

This clone was observed a single time. V is TRBV9 and J is TRBJ2-1, with 8 bases lining up with TRBD2. Germline-derived CDR1 and CDR2 are SGDLS and YYNGEE. The CDR3 loop spans 16 amino acids. With 0 bases clipped from V and 7 bases from J, the junction kept 9 bases outside the gene matches. The CDR3 DNA follows: TGTGCCAGCAGCGTAGGGAGGCTAGCGGGTGTGAATGAGCAGTTCTTC. It specifies CASSVGRLAGVNEQFF.

V is TRBV2 and J is TRBJ2-7; D unclear. With 4 bases removed from V and 1 base from J, the gap between germline ends came to 8 bases. The CDR3 covers 13 residues. Germline V gene data show CDR1 as SNHLY and CDR2 as FYNNEI. Written as DNA, the CDR3 is TGTGCCAGCAGTGGATTAGGTTCCTACGAGCAGTACTTC. It specifies CASSGLGSYEQYF. The full variable domain, in which reference TRBV2 and TRBJ2-7 provide the parts outside the CDR3, is EPEVTQTPSHQVTQMGQEVILRCVPISNHLYFYWYRQILGQKVEFLVSFYNNEISEKSEIFDDQFSVERPDGSNFTLKIRSTKLEDSAMYFCASSGLGSYEQYFGPGTRLTVT.

The chain joins TRBV5-1 to TRBJ1-1; D might be TRBD1 (6 bases). CDR1 is SGHRS and CDR2 is YFSETQ in the germline V gene. The CDR3 covers 15 residues. V lost 5 bases and J lost 2, with 16 bases in between. CDR3: CASRSVLGGNTEAFF. The CDR3 DNA reads TGCGCCAGCAGATCCGTCTTAGGGGGAAACACTGAAGCTTTCTTT.

The V gene is TRBV5-8, the J gene TRBJ2-7, with 8 bases matching TRBD2. CDR1 is SGHTS, CDR2 YDEGEE, per germline. The CDR3 has 15 residues. After removal of 5 bases from V and 3 bases from J, the junction contained 10 bases not matched to a gene. The CDR3 DNA follows: TGTGCCAGCAGATCTCGGGGGGGACTGAGCTACGAGCAGTACTTC. Protein product: CASRSRGGLSYEQYF.

This sequence joins TRBV5-1 and TRBJ1-1; D is perhaps TRBD1 (6 bases). The CDR3 has 14 residues. Deletions cut 4 bases from V and 2 bases from J, with 12 bases between. Germline CDR1 reads SGHRS; CDR2 reads YFSETQ. The CDR3 region is CASSDGQPNTEAFF. As DNA, the CDR3 is TGCGCCAGCAGCGACGGACAGCCCAACACTGAAGCTTTCTTT.

This clone was picked up one time. The chain couples TRBV30 to TRBJ1-2; TRBD1 is a possible D gene (6 bases). V lost 2 bases, J lost 6 bases, and 19 bases lay in between. The CDR3 spans 15 residues. The germline V gene encodes CDR1 GTSNPN and CDR2 SVGIG (reference sequence). The CDR3 here is CAWSKGRGSTNGYTF. The CDR3 region has the DNA TGTGCCTGGAGTAAGGGCAGGGGATCTACAAATGGCTACACCTTC. The whole variable domain, remainder taken from reference TRBV30 and TRBJ1-2, is SQTIHQWPATLVQPVGSPLSLECTVEGTSNPNLYWYRQAAGRGLQLLFYSVGIGQISSEVPQNLSASRPQDRQFILSSKKLLLSDSGFYLCAWSKGRGSTNGYTFGSGTRLTVV.

J is TRBJ1-2 and V is TRBV10-3, with 9 positions matching TRBD1. The germline V gene encodes CDR1 ENHRY and CDR2 SYGVKD. Trimming took 7 bases from V and 8 from J; bases not matched to a gene: 11. The CDR3 sequence is 14 residues long. CDR3 in amino acids: CAITTSGTGSGYTF. CDR3 sequence (DNA): TGTGCCATCACCACTAGCGGGACAGGGAGCGGCTACACCTTC.

The chain couples TRBV14 to TRBJ2-1; D is ambiguous. V lost 4 bases to trimming and J lost 10 bases, with 14 bases between them. The CDR3 totals 13 residues. The germline V gene encodes CDR1 SGHDN and CDR2 FVKESK. CDR3 residues: CASSPADDWEQFF. The CDR3 bases are TGTGCCAGCAGCCCTGCGGACGATTGGGAGCAGTTCTTC. The variable domain in full, completed from reference TRBV14 and TRBJ2-1, reads EAGVTQFPSHSVIEKGQTVTLRCDPISGHDNLYWYRRVMGKEIKFLLHFVKESKQDESGMPNNRFLAERTGGTYSTLKVQPAELEDSGVYFCASSPADDWEQFFGPGTRLTVL.

V is TRBV9 and J is TRBJ2-1; maybe TRBD2 (6 bases). Germline V gene sequence: CDR1 SGDLS, CDR2 YYNGEE. V was clipped by 4 bases and J by 2 bases, with 16 bases between them. There are 16 residues in the CDR3. The CDR3 here is CASSFGPGDPYNEQFF. In DNA, the CDR3 is TGTGCCAGCAGCTTCGGACCGGGAGACCCCTACAATGAGCAGTTCTTC.

The genes are TRBV7-2 and TRBJ2-1; the match to TRBD1 covers 8 bases. V lost 7 bases and J lost 7; bases outside the gene matches: 6. This CDR3 has 13 amino acids. Germline loops: CDR1 SGHTA, CDR2 FQGNSA. The CDR3 DNA sequence: TGTGCCAGCAAAGGACAGGGTAAAAATGAGCAGTTCTTC. This codes for CASKGQGKNEQFF.

DNA for the CDR3: TGCGCCAGCAGCTTGTTCGGAACAGGGTCCTCCGGGGAGCTGTTTTTT. Its translation is CASSLFGTGSSGELFF. The rearrangement links TRBV5-1 to TRBJ2-2; D is perhaps TRBD1 (6 bases). CDR1 and CDR2 from the germline V gene are SGHRS and YFSETQ. This CDR3 is built from 16 residues. The V gene lost 1 base and the J gene lost 6 bases, with 16 bases spanning the gap.

This clone was seen a few times. The chain recombines TRBV19 with TRBJ2-7; D might be TRBD2 (5 bases). The CDR3 loop spans 16 amino acids. The germline V gene has CDR1 LNHDA and CDR2 SQIVND (reference sequence). Trimming stripped 0 bases from V and 1 base from J, with 13 bases between. In DNA form, the CDR3 reads TGTGCCAGTAGTATAGATCCGGGATTCTCATCCTACGAGCAGTACTTC. This codes for CASSIDPGFSSYEQYF.

The chain uses TRBV19 and TRBJ2-3, with D unclear. Per the germline V gene, CDR1 is LNHDA and CDR2 is SQIVND (reference sequence). Trimming shortened V by 3 bases and J by 5 bases, and 18 bases separated the two germline ends. This CDR3 comprises 16 residues. The CDR3 region has the DNA TGTGCCAGTAGTATTCGGACCAATCGTCAAGTAGATACGCAGTATTTT. Protein sequence: CASSIRTNRQVDTQYF.